Included here is one T cell receptor beta chain sequence, with context. A single base separates this from a much larger clone, so it may be a read error. This likely comes from a read error, as the CDR3 has no conserved phenylalanine or tryptophan at its end. CDR1 is MDHEN and CDR2 is SYDVKM in the germline V gene. This CDR3 has 14 amino acids. Trimming removed 6 bases from V and 3 bases from J, with 15 bases in between. Through Arm-PCR of CDR3 regions and iRepertoire HTBI primers, TCR beta libraries were built. TCRdb redid the calling of the multiplex PCR reads with MiXCR, one entry per CDR3 protein. The table shows 450,000 to 650,000 distinct CDR3 sequences, with 15% to 20% occurring only once. The data belong to a study of regulatory T cells in long-lasting Graves disease. Time point in this sample: newly diagnosed GD, antithyroid drugs for less than 3 months. PBMC-extracted RNA yielded the TCR library.

The same sample was also studied in work on T cells in Graves' hyperthyroidism and ophthalmopathy. From that report: Ophthalmopathy and stable hyperthyroidism were separated by a 13 V-J model.

The sample was peripheral blood mononuclear cells (PBMCs), taken at new diagnosis, from a patient treated with antithyroid drugs. J is TRBJ2-7 and V is TRBV28; D gene unclear. This sequence originates from a woman aged 35 to 59 with Graves disease. The CDR3 loop reads CASSKTGPHYEQYY. CDR3 DNA sequence: TGTGCCAGCAGCAAAACCGGGCCACACTACGAGCAGTACTAC.